A selection of T cell receptor beta chains follows, all from one sample in a study of T cell responses to AZD1222 COVID-19 vaccine. Measured with immunoSEQ multiplex PCR; TCRdb has only the in-frame clones, and not every one. The repertoire has approximately 160,000 clones, around 90% of them found once; the top ten carry 5%. The starting material was peripheral blood, obtained on day 0 of AZD1222 vaccination. The source is an adult in good health. Each CDR3 is given with its conserved first and last residue. D genes are given only for firm matches. Clone size is given for some rows only: seen once, a few or many times, or a class if the clone is expanded.

D | size | J | V | CDR3 | DNA
TRBD1 | NA | TRBJ2-3 | TRBV24-1 | CATSDFRTGGDTQYF | TGTGCCACCAGTGATTTCCGGACAGGGGGAGATACGCAGTATTTT
NA | NA | TRBJ1-2 | TRBV4-2 | CASSLRTREPYGYTF | TGTGCCAGCAGCCTTAGAACCAGGGAACCCTATGGCTACACCTTC
TRBD2 | NA | TRBJ2-5 | TRBV24-1 | CATSDPGGMETQYF | TGTGCCACCAGTGACCCCGGGGGGATGGAGACCCAGTACTTC
NA | NA | TRBJ1-2 | TRBV19 | CASSSGRYLDGYTF | TGTGCCAGTAGTTCTGGACGGTATCTGGATGGCTACACCTTC
TRBD1 | NA | TRBJ1-6 | TRBV25-1 | CASSGGQGSSYNSPLHF | TGTGCCAGCAGTGGGGGACAGGGGAGCTCCTATAATTCACCCCTCCACTTT
NA | NA | TRBJ2-1 | TRBV12-3/TRBV12-4 | CASSILSREQFF | TGTGCCAGCAGTATACTCTCCCGTGAGCAGTTCTTC
TRBD1 | NA | TRBJ2-5 | TRBV5-3 | CARSFLDRAREETQYF | TGTGCCAGAAGCTTCCTGGACAGGGCGAGAGAAGAGACCCAGTACTTC
NA | NA | TRBJ2-5 | TRBV6-5 | CASSPRQNIQETQYF | TGTGCCAGCAGCCCCCGACAGAACATCCAAGAGACCCAGTACTTC
NA | NA | TRBJ2-7 | TRBV5-6 | CASSLFGYEQYF | TGTGCCAGCAGCCTCTTCGGCTACGAGCAGTACTTC
NA | NA | TRBJ1-3 | TRBV6-1 | CASSEAGYWTQRGNTIYF | TGTGCCAGCAGTGAAGCTGGCTACTGGACGCAGAGAGGAAACACCATATATTTT
NA | NA | TRBJ1-2 | TRBV6-5 | CASSSGGWDGYTF | TGTGCCAGCAGTTCGGGGGGCTGGGATGGCTACACCTTC
TRBD1 | NA | TRBJ1-3 | TRBV6-5 | CASSRQGKSGNTIYF | TGTGCCAGCAGTCGACAGGGGAAGTCGGGAAACACCATATATTTT
NA | NA | TRBJ1-1 | TRBV4-3 | CASSHQGGPEAFF | TGCGCCAGCAGCCACCAAGGGGGACCCGAAGCTTTCTTT
NA | NA | TRBJ2-7 | TRBV7-9 | CASSSLGYEQYF | TGTGCCAGCAGCTCCCTAGGCTACGAGCAGTACTTC
TRBD2 | NA | TRBJ2-3 | TRBV5-1 | CASSAGLATRTDTQYF | TGCGCCAGCAGCGCGGGACTAGCGACACGCACAGATACGCAGTATTTT
TRBD1 | NA | TRBJ2-5 | TRBV7-9 | CASSLERTGQSTETQYF | TGTGCCAGCAGCTTAGAGAGGACAGGGCAGAGCACAGAGACCCAGTACTTC
NA | once | TRBJ1-1 | TRBV5-6 | CASNSLGVIMNTEAFF | TGTGCCAGCAACTCCCTGGGGGTGATAATGAACACTGAAGCTTTCTTT
NA | NA | TRBJ2-1 | TRBV15 | CATSRGLLNEQFF | TGTGCCACCAGCAGAGGGCTTCTCAATGAGCAGTTCTTC
NA | NA | TRBJ1-2 | TRBV19 | CASSIWRQDGYTF | TGTGCCAGTAGTATTTGGCGACAGGATGGCTACACCTTC
NA | NA | TRBJ1-5 | TRBV9 | CASSVGNQGQPQHF | TGTGCCAGCAGCGTAGGCAACCAGGGGCAGCCCCAGCATTTT
NA | NA | TRBJ2-1 | TRBV10-1 | CASSESGASYNEQFF | TGCGCCAGCAGTGAGTCTGGGGCATCCTACAATGAGCAGTTCTTC
NA | NA | TRBJ1-1 | TRBV28 | CASSLQGRGTEAFF | TGTGCCAGCAGTTTACAGGGGCGGGGCACTGAAGCTTTCTTT
TRBD1 | NA | TRBJ1-2 | TRBV7-9 | CASSPQTGLGGYTF | TGTGCCAGCAGCCCACAGACAGGGCTAGGAGGCTACACCTTC
NA | NA | TRBJ2-7 | TRBV6-5 | CASRGSYEQYF | TGTGCCAGCAGGGGGTCCTACGAGCAGTACTTC
TRBD1 | NA | TRBJ2-1 | TRBV4-3 | CASSQVLQGAWRNEQFF | TGCGCCAGCAGCCAAGTATTACAGGGGGCTTGGAGGAATGAGCAGTTCTTC
TRBD1 | NA | TRBJ1-2 | TRBV9 | CASSTTSGGANYGYTF | TGTGCCAGCAGCACGACCTCAGGGGGCGCGAACTATGGCTACACCTTC
NA | NA | TRBJ1-5 | TRBV28 | CASSAGGGYSNQPQHF | TGTGCCAGCAGTGCCGGGGGGGGTTATAGCAATCAGCCCCAGCATTTT
TRBD2 | NA | TRBJ2-2 | TRBV11-1 | CASSLGGVAGELFF | TGTGCCAGCAGCCTGGGGGGGGTCGCCGGGGAGCTGTTTTTT
NA | NA | TRBJ1-5 | TRBV15 | CATSSEHPNQPQHF | TGTGCCACCAGCAGCGAGCACCCCAATCAGCCCCAGCATTTT
NA | NA | TRBJ2-7 | TRBV6-5 | CASSYSRTDLSYEQYF | TGTGCCAGCAGTTACTCACGGACAGACCTTTCCTACGAGCAGTACTTC
TRBD2 | NA | TRBJ2-1 | TRBV14 | CASSQGSGRVDNEQFF | TGTGCCAGCAGCCAAGGGAGCGGGAGGGTGGACAATGAGCAGTTCTTC
TRBD1 | NA | TRBJ1-1 | TRBV5-8 | CASSSTGTGFMNTEAFF | TGTGCCAGCAGCTCGACCGGGACAGGCTTCATGAACACTGAAGCTTTCTTT
NA | NA | TRBJ2-5 | TRBV9 | CASSPRPMQGGGKTQYF | TGTGCCAGCAGCCCGAGGCCCATGCAAGGGGGAGGAAAGACCCAGTACTTC
TRBD2 | NA | TRBJ2-7 | TRBV6-5 | CASSFGTSGYEQYF | TGTGCCAGCAGTTTTGGGACTAGCGGTTACGAGCAGTACTTC
NA | few | TRBJ1-3 | TRBV30 | CAWSTGNTIYF | TGTGCCTGGAGTACTGGAAACACCATATATTTT
NA | NA | TRBJ2-5 | TRBV5-4 | CASSFQETQYF | TGTGCCAGCAGCTTTCAAGAGACCCAGTACTTC
NA | NA | TRBJ2-7 | TRBV4-2 | CASSQDPPDEQYF | TGTGCCAGCAGCCAAGATCCCCCCGACGAGCAGTACTTC
NA | once | TRBJ1-4 | TRBV6-5 | CASSSQGKANEKLFF | TGTGCCAGCAGTTCGCAGGGGAAAGCTAATGAAAAACTGTTTTTT
NA | NA | TRBJ1-5 | TRBV10-3 | CAISERAGLNSNQPQHF | TGTGCCATCAGTGAGAGGGCCGGGCTCAATAGCAATCAGCCCCAGCATTTT
TRBD2 | NA | TRBJ2-2 | TRBV27 | CASAPGGTGELFF | TGTGCCTCGGCCCCCGGGGGGACCGGGGAGCTGTTTTTT
TRBD2 | NA | TRBJ2-5 | TRBV6-5 | CASSYVAGGPMETQYF | TGTGCCAGCAGTTACGTGGCGGGAGGGCCGATGGAGACCCAGTACTTC
NA | NA | TRBJ1-2 | TRBV24-1 | CATRSSTGYTF | TGTGCCACCAGATCCAGTACGGGCTACACCTTC
TRBD1 | once | TRBJ1-5 | TRBV6-2/TRBV6-3 | CASSYGTGLIQPQHF | TGTGCCAGCAGTTACGGGACAGGGTTAATTCAGCCCCAGCATTTT
NA | once | TRBJ1-5 | TRBV7-2 | CASSLRTASYSNQPQHF | TGTGCCAGCAGCCTGCGGACAGCCAGTTATAGCAATCAGCCCCAGCATTTT
NA | NA | TRBJ2-4 | TRBV28 | CASSPDSKNIQYF | TGTGCCAGCAGCCCCGATTCCAAAAACATTCAGTACTTC
NA | NA | TRBJ1-1 | TRBV5-8 | CASSYTVLAFF | TGTGCCAGCAGCTACACTGTTTTAGCTTTCTTT
TRBD1 | once | TRBJ1-1 | TRBV18 | CASSSGLPGQGFEVNTEAFF | TGTGCCAGCTCATCCGGTTTGCCAGGACAGGGCTTTGAGGTGAACACTGAAGCTTTCTTT
NA | NA | TRBJ1-1 | TRBV6-2/TRBV6-3 | CASSYSVSGLYEAFF | TGTGCCAGCAGTTACTCGGTATCAGGGTTGTATGAAGCTTTCTTT
TRBD1 | NA | TRBJ2-1 | TRBV3-1/TRBV3-2 | CASSQDPGQGSHEQFF | TGTGCCAGCAGCCAAGATCCCGGACAGGGAAGCCATGAGCAGTTCTTC
TRBD1 | NA | TRBJ2-7 | TRBV3-1/TRBV3-2 | CASSQVLDRAYEQYF | TGTGCCAGCAGCCAAGTGCTTGACAGGGCCTACGAGCAGTACTTC